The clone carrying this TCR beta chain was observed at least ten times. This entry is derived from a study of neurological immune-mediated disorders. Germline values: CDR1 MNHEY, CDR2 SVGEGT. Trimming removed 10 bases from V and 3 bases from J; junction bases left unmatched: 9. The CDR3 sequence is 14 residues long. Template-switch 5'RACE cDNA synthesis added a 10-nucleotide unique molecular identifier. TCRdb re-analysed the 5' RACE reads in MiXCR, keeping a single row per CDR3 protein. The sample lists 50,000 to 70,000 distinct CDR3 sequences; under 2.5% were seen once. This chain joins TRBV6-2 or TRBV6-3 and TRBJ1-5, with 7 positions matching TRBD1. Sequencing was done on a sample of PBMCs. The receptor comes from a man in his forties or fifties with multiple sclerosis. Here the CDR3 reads CATGGRISNQPQHF. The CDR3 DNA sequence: TGTGCCACAGGGGGTAGGATCTCCAATCAGCCCCAGCATTTT.